Listed below are T cell receptor beta chains from one sample, sequenced in a study of blood T cell repertoires in COVID-19. Measured with immunoSEQ multiplex PCR; TCRdb has only the in-frame clones, and not every one. This table holds over 100,000 clones, about 91% found once. Source material: peripheral blood. The receptor set was obtained from a man in his fifties or sixties with acute or convalescent COVID-19. CDR3s include the opening cysteine and the closing phenylalanine or tryptophan. The size entry is marked missing in some rows and otherwise reads once, few, many or a size class.

v_gene: TRBV28
abundance: -
j_gene: TRBJ1-6
CDR3aa: CASRYPGGQPLHF

v_gene: TRBV30
abundance: -
j_gene: TRBJ1-3
CDR3aa: CAWSVSYRPSGNTIYF

v_gene: TRBV5-1
abundance: -
j_gene: TRBJ1-1
CDR3aa: CASSSGQRLNTEAFF

v_gene: TRBV27
abundance: once
j_gene: TRBJ1-1
CDR3aa: CASRRTGQKISEAFF

v_gene: TRBV5-1
abundance: -
j_gene: TRBJ1-1
CDR3aa: CASSTRTGEAFF

v_gene: TRBV9
abundance: -
j_gene: TRBJ1-6
CDR3aa: CASSPRSGRGRNSPLHF

v_gene: TRBV7-3
abundance: -
j_gene: TRBJ1-1
CDR3aa: CASSLNEVRNTEAFF

v_gene: TRBV2
abundance: -
j_gene: TRBJ1-6
CDR3aa: CASSEARNSPLHF

v_gene: TRBV28
abundance: -
j_gene: TRBJ1-2
CDR3aa: CASSFRDRARNYGYTF

v_gene: TRBV5-1
abundance: -
j_gene: TRBJ1-4
CDR3aa: CASRTTGGAPNEKLFF

v_gene: TRBV10-3
abundance: -
j_gene: TRBJ2-2
CDR3aa: CATLPTRVGELFF

v_gene: TRBV12-5
abundance: -
j_gene: TRBJ1-1
CDR3aa: CASADDRGWNTEAFF

v_gene: TRBV5-1
abundance: -
j_gene: TRBJ1-1
CDR3aa: CASSLIGQGAALGAFF

v_gene: TRBV5-1
abundance: -
j_gene: TRBJ2-3
CDR3aa: CASSRGLAGGWSTDTQYF

v_gene: TRBV2
abundance: -
j_gene: TRBJ2-7
CDR3aa: CASSEDRGGSYEQYF

v_gene: TRBV4-1
abundance: -
j_gene: TRBJ2-7
CDR3aa: CASSLELAGTYEQYF

v_gene: TRBV18
abundance: -
j_gene: TRBJ1-1
CDR3aa: CASSPLTKMNTEAFF

v_gene: TRBV28
abundance: -
j_gene: TRBJ1-4
CDR3aa: CASSSGTTNEKLFF

v_gene: TRBV6-5
abundance: -
j_gene: TRBJ1-6
CDR3aa: CASTRSPNSPLHF

v_gene: TRBV19
abundance: -
j_gene: TRBJ2-6
CDR3aa: CASSLSLGEVPGANVLTF

v_gene: TRBV11-2
abundance: -
j_gene: TRBJ1-2
CDR3aa: CASSLDAGTGVYGYTF

v_gene: TRBV28
abundance: -
j_gene: TRBJ1-2
CDR3aa: CASSWLDRAAGYTF

v_gene: TRBV7-9
abundance: once
j_gene: TRBJ2-5
CDR3aa: CASSFPGGRETQYF

v_gene: TRBV7-6
abundance: -
j_gene: TRBJ1-4
CDR3aa: CASSSKTEPFNEKLFF

v_gene: TRBV9
abundance: few
j_gene: TRBJ2-3
CDR3aa: CASSAHGSTDTQYF

v_gene: TRBV12-5
abundance: few
j_gene: TRBJ1-1
CDR3aa: CASGFFGWGQGTEAFF

v_gene: TRBV2
abundance: -
j_gene: TRBJ1-1
CDR3aa: CASSEQDRAGTEAFF

v_gene: TRBV4-1
abundance: -
j_gene: TRBJ1-2
CDR3aa: CASSQVARGDYGYTF

v_gene: TRBV30
abundance: -
j_gene: TRBJ2-3
CDR3aa: CAWTGGTDTQYF

v_gene: TRBV9
abundance: -
j_gene: TRBJ2-7
CDR3aa: CASSVEGLGLNEQYF

v_gene: TRBV15
abundance: -
j_gene: TRBJ1-3
CDR3aa: CATSRDLLSGNTIYF

v_gene: TRBV5-1
abundance: -
j_gene: TRBJ1-1
CDR3aa: CASSWRTGANTEAFF

v_gene: TRBV18
abundance: -
j_gene: TRBJ2-5
CDR3aa: CASSPESVRETQYF

v_gene: TRBV11-3
abundance: few
j_gene: TRBJ2-2
CDR3aa: CASSPLAGGTGELFF

v_gene: TRBV3-1/TRBV3-2
abundance: -
j_gene: TRBJ1-1
CDR3aa: CASSRTGLEAFF

v_gene: TRBV5-1
abundance: -
j_gene: TRBJ1-1
CDR3aa: CASSWGGTEAFF

v_gene: TRBV19
abundance: once
j_gene: TRBJ2-2
CDR3aa: CASRTLDRDSGELFF

v_gene: TRBV9
abundance: -
j_gene: TRBJ2-1
CDR3aa: CASSAMGLPNNEQFF

v_gene: TRBV20-1
abundance: -
j_gene: TRBJ2-7
CDR3aa: CSASRSSGASYEQYF

v_gene: TRBV6-5
abundance: -
j_gene: TRBJ1-3
CDR3aa: CASSVDSSSGNTIYF

v_gene: TRBV4-2
abundance: -
j_gene: TRBJ1-1
CDR3aa: CASSRERARNTEAFF

v_gene: TRBV5-6
abundance: -
j_gene: TRBJ1-5
CDR3aa: CASSRTRQSQPQHF